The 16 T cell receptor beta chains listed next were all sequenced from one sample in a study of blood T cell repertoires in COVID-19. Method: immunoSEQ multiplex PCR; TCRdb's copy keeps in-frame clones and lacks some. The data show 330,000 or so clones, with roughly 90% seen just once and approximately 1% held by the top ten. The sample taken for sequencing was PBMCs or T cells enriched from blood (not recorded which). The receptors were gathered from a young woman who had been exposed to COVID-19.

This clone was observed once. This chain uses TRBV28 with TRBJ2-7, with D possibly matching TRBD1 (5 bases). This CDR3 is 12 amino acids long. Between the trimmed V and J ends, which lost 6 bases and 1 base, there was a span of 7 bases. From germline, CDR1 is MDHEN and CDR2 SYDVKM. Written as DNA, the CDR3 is TGTGCCAGCAGCCGACAGTCCTACGAGCAGTACTTC. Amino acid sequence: CASSRQSYEQYF.

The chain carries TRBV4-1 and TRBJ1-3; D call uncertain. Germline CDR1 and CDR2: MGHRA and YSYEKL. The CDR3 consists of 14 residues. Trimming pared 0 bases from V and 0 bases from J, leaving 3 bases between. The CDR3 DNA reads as TGCGCCAGCAGCCAAGACAGCTCTGGAAACACCATATATTTT. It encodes CASSQDSSGNTIYF.

CDR3 nucleotide sequence: TGTGCCAGCAGCTTAGTGGCAGGGGGCAGGTCTGGGGCCAACGTCCTGACTTTC. Residues: CASSLVAGGRSGANVLTF. The chain couples TRBV7-9 to TRBJ2-6; 8 positions agree with TRBD1. The germline V gene encodes CDR1 SEHNR and CDR2 FQNEAQ (reference sequence). The J segment lost 1 base and the V segment lost 1 base, leaving 6 bases of the junction unmatched. The CDR3 extends over 18 amino acids.

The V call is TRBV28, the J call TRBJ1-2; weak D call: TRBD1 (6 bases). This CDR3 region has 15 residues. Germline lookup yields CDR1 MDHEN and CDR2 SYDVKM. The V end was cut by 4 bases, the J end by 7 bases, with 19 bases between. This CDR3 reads CASSSVQGERIGYTF. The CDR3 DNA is TGTGCCAGCAGTTCGGTACAGGGTGAACGAATTGGCTACACCTTC.

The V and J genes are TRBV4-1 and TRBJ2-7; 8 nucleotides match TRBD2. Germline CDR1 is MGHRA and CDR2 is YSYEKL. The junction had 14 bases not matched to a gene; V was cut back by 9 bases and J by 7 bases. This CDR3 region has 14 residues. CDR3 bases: TGCGCCAGTAACGACGAAGGACTAGCTCGAGAGCAGTACTTC. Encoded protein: CASNDEGLAREQYF.

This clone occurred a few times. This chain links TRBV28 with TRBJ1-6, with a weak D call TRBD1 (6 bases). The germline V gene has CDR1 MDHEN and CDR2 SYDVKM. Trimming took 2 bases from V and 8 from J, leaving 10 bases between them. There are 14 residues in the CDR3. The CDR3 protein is CASSLGRGHSPLHF. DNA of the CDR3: TGTGCCAGCAGTTTAGGCAGGGGACATTCACCCCTCCACTTT.

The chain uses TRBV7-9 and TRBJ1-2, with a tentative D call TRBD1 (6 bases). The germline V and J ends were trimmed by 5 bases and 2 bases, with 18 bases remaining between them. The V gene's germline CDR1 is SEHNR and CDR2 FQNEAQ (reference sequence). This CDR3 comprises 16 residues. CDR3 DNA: TGTGCCAGCAGCCGGGGGGCAGGTGGAATAAACTATGGCTACACCTTC. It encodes CASSRGAGGINYGYTF.

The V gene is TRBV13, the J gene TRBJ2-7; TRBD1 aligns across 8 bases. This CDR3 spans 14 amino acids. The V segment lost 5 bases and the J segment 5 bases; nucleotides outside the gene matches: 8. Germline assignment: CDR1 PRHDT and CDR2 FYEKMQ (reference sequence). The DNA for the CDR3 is TGTGCCAGCAGCCCGGGGACAGGCGGCAACGAGCAGTACTTC. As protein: CASSPGTGGNEQYF.

CDR3: CASVPWVREEQETQYF. The CDR3, as DNA: TGTGCCAGCGTCCCTTGGGTCAGGGAGGAACAAGAGACCCAGTACTTC. V and J are TRBV11-3 and TRBJ2-5; D possibly corresponds to TRBD2 (6 bases). Germline values: CDR1 SGHNT, CDR2 YENEEA. This CDR3 has 16 amino acids. V lost 8 bases and J 2 bases, leaving 21 bases between the germline ends.

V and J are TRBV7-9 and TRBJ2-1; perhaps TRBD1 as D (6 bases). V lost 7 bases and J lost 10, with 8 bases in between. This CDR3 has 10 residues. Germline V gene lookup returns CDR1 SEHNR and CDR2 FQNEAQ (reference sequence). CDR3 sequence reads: CASMGTEQFF. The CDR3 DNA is TGTGCCAGCATGGGGACAGAGCAGTTCTTC.

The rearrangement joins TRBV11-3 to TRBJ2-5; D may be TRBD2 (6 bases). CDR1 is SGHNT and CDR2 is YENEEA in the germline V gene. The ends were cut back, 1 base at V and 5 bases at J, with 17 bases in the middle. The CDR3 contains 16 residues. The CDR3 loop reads CASSLVAGKGSETQYF. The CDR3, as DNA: TGTGCCAGCAGCTTAGTTGCGGGAAAGGGGTCGGAGACCCAGTACTTC.

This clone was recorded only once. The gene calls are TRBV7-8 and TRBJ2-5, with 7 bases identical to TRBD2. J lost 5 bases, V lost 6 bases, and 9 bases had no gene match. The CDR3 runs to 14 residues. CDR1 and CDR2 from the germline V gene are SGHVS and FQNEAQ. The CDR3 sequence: CASSLSGIGETQYF. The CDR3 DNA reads TGTGCCAGCAGTTTAAGCGGGATCGGGGAGACCCAGTACTTC.

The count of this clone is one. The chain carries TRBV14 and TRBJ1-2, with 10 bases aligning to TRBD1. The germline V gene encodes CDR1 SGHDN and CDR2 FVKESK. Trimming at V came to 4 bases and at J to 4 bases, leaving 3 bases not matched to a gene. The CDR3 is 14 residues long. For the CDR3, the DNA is TGTGCCAGCAGCCCGGGACAGGGGTTCTATGGCTACACCTTC. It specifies CASSPGQGFYGYTF.

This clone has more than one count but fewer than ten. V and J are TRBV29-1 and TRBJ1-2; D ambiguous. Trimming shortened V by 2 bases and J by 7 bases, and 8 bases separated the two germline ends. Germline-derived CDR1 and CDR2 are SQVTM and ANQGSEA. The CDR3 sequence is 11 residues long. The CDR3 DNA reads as TGCAGCGTTGAATCCGGAGGTGGCTACACCTTC. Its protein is CSVESGGGYTF.

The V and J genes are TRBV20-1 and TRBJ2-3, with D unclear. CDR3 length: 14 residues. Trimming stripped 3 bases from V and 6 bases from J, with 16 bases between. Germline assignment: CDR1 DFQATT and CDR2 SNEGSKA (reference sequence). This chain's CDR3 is CSASPFTTRDTQYF. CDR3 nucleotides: TGCAGTGCTAGTCCCTTTACCACTCGGGATACGCAGTATTTT.

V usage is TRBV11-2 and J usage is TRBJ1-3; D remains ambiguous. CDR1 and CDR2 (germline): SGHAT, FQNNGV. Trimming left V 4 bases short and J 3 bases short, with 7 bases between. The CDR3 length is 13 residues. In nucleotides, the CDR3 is TGTGCCAGCAGCTACTACAATGGAAACACCATATATTTT. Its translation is CASSYYNGNTIYF.